Sequencing of this T cell receptor beta chain was carried out in a study of shared clonotypes between healthy human individuals. Study-wide results and limits: The small donor group covered limited genetic and exposure diversity.

Produced via immunoSEQ multiplex PCR; TCRdb's table is partial and in-frame only. The sample lists over a million clones, roughly 97% occurring once. V shed 4 bases and J shed 5 bases, with 11 bases lying between them. CDR1 and CDR2 (germline): SGHVS, FQNEAQ. The CDR3 covers 13 residues. Worth noting for this clone: Its specificity is unknown.

V usage is TRBV7-8 and J usage is TRBJ1-2, with D uncertain. This TCR was recovered from a man aged 25-45 years in good health. Sequenced input: naive CD4+ T cells sorted from blood. The subset was: CD45RA+ positively selected. The CDR3 loop reads CASSSPYPYGYTF. The CDR3 bases are TGTGCCAGCAGCTCCCCCTACCCTTATGGCTACACCTTC. The full variable domain, in which reference TRBV7-8 and TRBJ1-2 provide the parts outside the CDR3, is GAGVSQSPRYKVAKRGQDVALRCDPISGHVSLFWYQQALGQGPEFLTYFQNEAQLDKSGLPSDRFFAERPEGSVSTLKIQRTQQEDSAVYLCASSSPYPYGYTFGSGTRLTVV.